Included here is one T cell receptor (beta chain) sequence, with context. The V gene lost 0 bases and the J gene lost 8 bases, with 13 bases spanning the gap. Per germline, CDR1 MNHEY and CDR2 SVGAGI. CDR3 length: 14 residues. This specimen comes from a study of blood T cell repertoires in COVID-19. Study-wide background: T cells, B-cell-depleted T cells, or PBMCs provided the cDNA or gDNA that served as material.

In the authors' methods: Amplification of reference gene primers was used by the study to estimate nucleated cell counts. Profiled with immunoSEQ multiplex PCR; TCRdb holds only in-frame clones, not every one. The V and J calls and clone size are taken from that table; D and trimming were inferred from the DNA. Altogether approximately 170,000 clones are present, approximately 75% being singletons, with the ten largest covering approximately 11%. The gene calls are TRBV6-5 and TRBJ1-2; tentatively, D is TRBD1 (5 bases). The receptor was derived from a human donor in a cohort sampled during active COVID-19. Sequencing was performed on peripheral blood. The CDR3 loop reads CASSYSARAGGYTF. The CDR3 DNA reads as TGTGCCAGCAGTTACTCAGCCAGGGCTGGCGGCTACACCTTC.